This T cell receptor beta chain was obtained from a study of human T cells and chemical hapten exposure. At the level of the study: An approximately 2 cm by approximately 2 cm inner upper arm patch received 2% DPC for sensitization. DPC 0.01% went on the upper back by patch test, with reading at 6 days. Points from the study as a whole: Among expanded TCRs, significantly more large CDR3 similarity clusters formed than among controls.

Indicated time point: patch test 3, about 24 weeks after DPC sensitization. Treatment reported: therapeutic diphenylcyclopropenone sensitization with weekly scalp DPC. In the case of this clonotype: The antigen is undetermined. This clone may be a read error of a much larger clone one base away.

MiXCR, applied by TCRdb to the RACE reads, yields one record per CDR3 protein. The table includes 50,000 to 70,000 distinct CDR3 sequences, around 12% detected once. V was pared by 0 bases and J by 0 bases, with 5 bases between. The CDR3 runs 13 residues. CDR1 GTSNPN and CDR2 SVGIG come from the germline V gene (reference sequence). The source material was whole blood, sampled in connection with sensitization to the hapten diphenylcyclopropenone (DPC). The source is a young man with alopecia areata. Some clones in this sample may be carry-over from other donors' samples. V usage is TRBV30 and J usage is TRBJ1-1; D not certain. CDR3 nucleotides: TGTGCCTGGAGTGTACGGATGAACACTGAAGCTTTCTTT. Amino acids: CAWSVRMNTEAFF.